This TCR beta chain was observed in a study of blood T cells in healthy people across ages. The wider study: Capturing about one barcoded beta molecule per two T cells was achieved by template switching. Broader study findings: Any changes in expanded clonotypes were possibly confounded, as donor CMV status remained unknown.

With respect to this clonotype: Its specificity is unknown.

The draw of peripheral blood yielded about 9.4 milliliters from each donor. Every sample gave at least 5 micrograms of total RNA when it was extracted. The junction had 18 bases not matched to a gene; V was cut back by 4 bases and J by 3 bases. This CDR3 has 20 amino acids. CDR1 is SGHVS and CDR2 is FNYEAQ in the germline V gene. Primers used in a second PCR of about 6 to 12 cycles were a sample-barcoded 5' primer and a J-beta primer mix. TCRdb re-derived calls from the 5' RACE reads in MiXCR, one entry per CDR3 protein. The table includes roughly 2 million distinct CDR3 sequences, about 50% detected once.

Sequenced sample: blood. This sequence was found in a woman aged 40-49 years in good health. The V gene is TRBV7-6, the J gene TRBJ2-3, with 11 bases identical to TRBD2. Here the CDR3 DNA reads TGTGCCAGCAGCTCCCGGGTAGCGGGGGGGCCTATCGGTCCGACAGATACGCAGTATTTT. It translates to CASSSRVAGGPIGPTDTQYF.